This T cell receptor beta chain originates from a study of cytomegalovirus exposure and HLA in healthy donors. Findings and limits, study-wide: In a later analysis, common viral pathogens appeared linked to several of the most significant clusters. Later on, a genetic analysis was performed. It linked a missense variant in DCLRE1C with V- and J-gene trimming of TCR beta. Prior analysis indicated that the majority of TCR beta V segments exhibited productivity approximately 87% or approximately 30% of the time. Later analysis showed most CMV-associated TCR beta chains appearing HLA-restricted.

Turning to this clone: Its antigen remains unknown.

Amplification used 60 Vbeta primers and 13 Jbeta primers. Clones were read by immunoSEQ multiplex PCR, and TCRdb kept only the in-frame ones, dropping some. With 130,000 or so clones in the sample, the ten largest clones hold 1.5% to 1.9%. Germline V gene sequence: CDR1 KGHSH, CDR2 LQKENI. This CDR3 has 18 residues. Losses at the gene ends were 3 bases for V and 0 bases for J; bases not matched to a gene: 6. The receptor's source is a woman aged 40 to 50 in good health and CMV-seronegative. This chain joins TRBV18 and TRBJ2-7; 15 bases match TRBD2. The source material was PBMCs. CDR3 DNA: TGTGCCAGCTCACCTCCGGGACTAGCGGGGGGTAGCTCCTACGAGCAGTACTTC. Translating gives CASSPPGLAGGSSYEQYF.